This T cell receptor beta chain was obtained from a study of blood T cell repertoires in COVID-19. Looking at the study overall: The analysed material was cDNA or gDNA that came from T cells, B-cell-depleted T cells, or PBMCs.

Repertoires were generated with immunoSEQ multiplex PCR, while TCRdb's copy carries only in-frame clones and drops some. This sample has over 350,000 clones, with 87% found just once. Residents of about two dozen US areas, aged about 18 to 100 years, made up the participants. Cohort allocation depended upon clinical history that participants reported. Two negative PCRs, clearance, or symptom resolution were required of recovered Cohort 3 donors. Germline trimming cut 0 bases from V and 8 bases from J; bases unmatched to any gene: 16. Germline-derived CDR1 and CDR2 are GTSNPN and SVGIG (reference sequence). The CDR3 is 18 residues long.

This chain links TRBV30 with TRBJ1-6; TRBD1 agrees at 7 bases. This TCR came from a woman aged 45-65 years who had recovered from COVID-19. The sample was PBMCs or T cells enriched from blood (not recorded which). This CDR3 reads CAWSVMERRTGRYSPLHF. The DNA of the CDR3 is TGTGCCTGGAGTGTAATGGAGAGAAGGACAGGCCGATATTCACCCCTCCACTTT.